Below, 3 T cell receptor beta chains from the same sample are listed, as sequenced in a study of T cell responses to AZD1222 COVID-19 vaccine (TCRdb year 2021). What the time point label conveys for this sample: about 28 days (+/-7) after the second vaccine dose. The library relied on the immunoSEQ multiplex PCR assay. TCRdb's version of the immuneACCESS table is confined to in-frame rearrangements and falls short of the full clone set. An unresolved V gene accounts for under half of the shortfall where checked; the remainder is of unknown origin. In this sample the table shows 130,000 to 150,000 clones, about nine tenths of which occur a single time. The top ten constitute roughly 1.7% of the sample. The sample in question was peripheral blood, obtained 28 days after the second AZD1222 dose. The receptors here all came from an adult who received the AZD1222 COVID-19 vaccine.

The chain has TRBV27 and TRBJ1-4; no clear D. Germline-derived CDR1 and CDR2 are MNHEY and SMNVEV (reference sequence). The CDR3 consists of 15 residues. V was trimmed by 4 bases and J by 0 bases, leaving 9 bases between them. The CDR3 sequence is CASSSQTTTNEKLFF. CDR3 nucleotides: TGTGCCAGCAGTTCGCAGACCACAACTAATGAAAAACTGTTTTTT.

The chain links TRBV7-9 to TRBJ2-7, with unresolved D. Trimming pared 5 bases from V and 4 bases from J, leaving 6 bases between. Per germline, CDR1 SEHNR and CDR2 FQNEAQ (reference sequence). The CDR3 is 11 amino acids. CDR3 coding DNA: TGTGCCAGCAGCCCGCGTTACGAGCAGTACTTC. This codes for CASSPRYEQYF.

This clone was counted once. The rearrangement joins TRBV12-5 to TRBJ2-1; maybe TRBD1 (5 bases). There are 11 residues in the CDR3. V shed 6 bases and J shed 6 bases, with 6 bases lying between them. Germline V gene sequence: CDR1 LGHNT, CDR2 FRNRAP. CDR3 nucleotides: TGTGCTAGTGGCCAGGGCAATGAGCAGTTCTTC. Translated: CASGQGNEQFF.